The source of this TCR beta chain is a study of shared clonotypes between healthy human individuals. This clone has just a few counts. Each of the donors was a healthy adult who was HIV-negative and had not had a recent acute infection or vaccination. The repertoire was sequenced with immunoSEQ multiplex PCR; TCRdb's copy has only in-frame clones and lacks some. The table includes approximately 700,000 clones, around 73% detected once. Trimming shortened V by 1 base and J by 5 bases, and 6 bases separated the two germline ends. Germline V gives CDR1 MGHRA, CDR2 YSYEKL. This CDR3 is 13 amino acids long.

V is TRBV4-1 and J is TRBJ2-1; unclear D gene. The specimen sequenced was memory CD4+ T cells sorted from blood. Specified subset: CD45RA-negative fraction. The clonotype comes from a woman in her 30s in good health. The CDR3 DNA follows: TGCGCCAGCAGCCAAGTATTCGACAATGAGCAGTTCTTC. Its translation: CASSQVFDNEQFF.